The 11 T cell receptor beta chains below all came from one sample that was sequenced in a study of blood T cells in healthy people across ages (dated by TCRdb to the mid-2010s). Library preparation employed 5' RACE. Instrument used: Illumina HiSeq 2500. A second about 7 to 12 cycle PCR used a sample-barcoded 5' primer and a J-beta primer mix. The raw public reads went through TCRdb reprocessing: fastp at Q25, MiXCR clone calling, in-frame beta chains kept. Every entry covers one CDR3 protein and lists the most common genes and DNA from its rows. Recorded for this sample are about 570,000 distinct CDR3 sequences; 25% to 30% of them occurred a single time. Of the sample, roughly 20% falls within the top ten clones. Sequencing was carried out using blood. The receptors come from a woman in her 70s in good health.

This clonotype has only a few counts. The CDR3: CASSSLDVNTQYF. DNA for the CDR3: TGTGCCAGCAGCTCCTTGGACGTTAATACGCAGTATTTT. This chain connects TRBV13 to TRBJ2-3; D unclear. Trimming left V 4 bases short and J 7 bases short, with 12 bases between. CDR1 PRHDT and CDR2 FYEKMQ come from the germline V gene (reference sequence). The CDR3 extends over 13 amino acids. Complete variable domain (other parts from reference TRBV13 and TRBJ2-3): AAGVIQSPRHLIKEKRETATLKCYPIPRHDTVYWYQQGPGQDPQFLISFYEKMQSDKGSIPDRFSAQQFSDYHSELNMSSLELGDSALYFCASSSLDVNTQYFGPGTRLTVL.

This clonotype was seen a few times. The rearrangement uses TRBV6-5 and TRBJ1-2; D is unresolved. Germline V CDR1 and CDR2: MNHEY, SVGAGI. Trimming cost V 4 bases and J 5 bases, with 20 bases left between them. The CDR3 totals 16 residues. CDR3 nucleotide sequence: TGTGCCAGCAGTTCTCCGGGTGGTGGAACGTCATATGGCTACACCTTC. Its protein is CASSSPGGGTSYGYTF.

The chain links TRBV7-3 to TRBJ2-1, with 8 bases that match TRBD1. CDR3 size: 15 residues. Germline CDR1 reads SGHTA; CDR2 reads FQGTGA. V trimming: 2 bases; J trimming: 3 bases; junction bases outside the gene matches: 3. The CDR3 nucleotides are TGTGCCAGCAGCTTACAGGGGGCCTGCTACAATGAGCAGTTCTTC. It specifies CASSLQGACYNEQFF.

The table lists this clonotype with a few counts. V usage is TRBV29-1 and J usage is TRBJ2-7, with D possibly matching TRBD1 (5 bases). Germline V gene lookup returns CDR1 SQVTM and CDR2 ANQGSEA. The germline V and J ends were trimmed by 4 bases and 6 bases, with 13 bases remaining between them. The CDR3 spans 12 residues. In DNA, the CDR3 is TGCAGCGTTGGTATAGGGGTGCGCGAGCAGTACTTC. Protein: CSVGIGVREQYF.

About this clonotype: A junction end diverges from the germline sequence, so it may reflect a read error. CDR3: CANSHSGGNEQYF. DNA for the CDR3: TGTGCCAACAGTCATAGCGGTGGAAACGAGCAGTACTTC. The chain employs TRBV12-3 or TRBV12-4 and TRBJ2-7; weak D call: TRBD2 (6 bases). CDR3 size: 13 residues.

V is TRBV7-9 and J is TRBJ1-2; 10 nucleotides line up with TRBD1. The CDR3 has 12 amino acids. The V gene end was trimmed by 4 bases and the J gene end by 7 bases; junction bases not matched to a gene: 0. CDR1 and CDR2 from the germline V gene are SEHNR and FQNEAQ (reference sequence). Here the CDR3 reads CASSWTGGGYTF. The CDR3 DNA reads TGTGCCAGCAGCTGGACAGGGGGTGGCTACACCTTC.

This clonotype has just a few counts. The chain is built from TRBV7-2 and TRBJ1-3; no firm D call. Between the trimmed V and J ends, which lost 5 bases and 0 bases, there was a span of 14 bases. The CDR3 length is 16 residues. Germline V lookup: CDR1 SGHTA, CDR2 FQGNSA. The CDR3 reads CASSPSGSTSGNTIYF. DNA of the CDR3: TGTGCCAGCAGCCCTTCGGGCAGTACCTCTGGAAACACCATATATTTT.

This clonotype was detected a few times. This rearrangement joins TRBV27 to TRBJ2-5; D gene unclear. This CDR3 contains 15 residues. Germline CDR1 MNHEY, CDR2 SMNVEV (reference sequence). The germline V and J ends were trimmed by 6 bases and 4 bases, with 18 bases remaining between them. DNA for the CDR3: TGTGCCAGCAGGATAAACCCCTCATCGAGAGAGACCCAGTACTTC. The encoded protein is CASRINPSSRETQYF.

This clonotype was seen only a few times. This chain uses TRBV20-1 with TRBJ2-7; 9 bases agree with TRBD2. Germline CDR1 DFQATT, CDR2 SNEGSKA (reference sequence). J lost 3 bases, V lost 2 bases, and 8 bases had no gene match. The CDR3 runs 15 residues. The CDR3, as DNA: TGCAGTGCTAGAAGAGGTCTAGCGGGGAACTACGAGCAGTACTTC. Translating it yields CSARRGLAGNYEQYF.

J is TRBJ1-5 and V is TRBV3-1, with a weak D call TRBD1 (5 bases). V was clipped by 3 bases and J by 9 bases, with 18 bases between them. The CDR3 is made up of 15 amino acids. CDR1 and CDR2 (germline): LGHDT, YNNKEL (reference sequence). CDR3 coding DNA: TGTGCCAGCAGCCAGAATTCAGGGTTCCAGGCGCCCCAGCATTTT. Translating gives CASSQNSGFQAPQHF.

The chain employs TRBV4-3 and TRBJ2-7; 11 nucleotides line up with TRBD2. The CDR3 has 16 amino acids. After removal of 2 bases from V and 0 bases from J, the junction contained 3 bases not matched to a gene. Germline lookup yields CDR1 LGHNA and CDR2 YSLEER. CDR3: CASSQRTSGGSYEQYF. The CDR3 DNA sequence: TGCGCCAGCAGCCAACGTACTAGCGGGGGCTCCTACGAGCAGTACTTC.